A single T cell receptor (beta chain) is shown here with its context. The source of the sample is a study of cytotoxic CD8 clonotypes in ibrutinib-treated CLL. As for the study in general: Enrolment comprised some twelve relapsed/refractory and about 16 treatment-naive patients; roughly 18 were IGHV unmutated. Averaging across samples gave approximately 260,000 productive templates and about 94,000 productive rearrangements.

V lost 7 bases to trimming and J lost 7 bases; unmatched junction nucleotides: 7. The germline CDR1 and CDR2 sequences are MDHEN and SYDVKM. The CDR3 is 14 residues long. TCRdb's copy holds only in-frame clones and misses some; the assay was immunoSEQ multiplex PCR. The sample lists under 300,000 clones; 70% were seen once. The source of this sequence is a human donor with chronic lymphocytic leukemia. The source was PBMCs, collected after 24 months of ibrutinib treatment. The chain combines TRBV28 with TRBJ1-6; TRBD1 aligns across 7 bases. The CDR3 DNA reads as TGTGCCAGCAAACGACAGGGAATCAATTCACCCCTCCACTTT. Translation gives CASKRQGINSPLHF.